This TCR beta chain was sequenced in a study of T cell responses to AZD1222 COVID-19 vaccine (dated by TCRdb to the early 2020s). Study-level background: Because spike-specific TCR depth and breadth did not differ between the two schedules, AZD1222 recipients who got a second dose at roughly 4 weeks were pooled with those who got a second dose at roughly 12 weeks. TCR sequencing was performed for roughly 250 trial participants, of whom 200 to 220 were given two doses of AZD1222 and some 26 were given two doses of MenACWY control vaccine. Enrollment into the trials was organized by age into subgroups of 18-55, 56-69 and 70-plus years, and those subgroups contained approximately 160, 26 and 62 TCR-sequenced participants, respectively. On the study overall, not on this receptor specifically: Conclusions about previously exposed vaccinees are limited because only a handful of AZD1222 recipients were SARS-CoV-2 seropositive at baseline. Most participants were white British and females outnumbered males, and the authors suggested that clonal diversity may have been underestimated. Reportedly, close to half of the unique spike-specific TCRs recognized epitopes lying outside the regions that are mutated in the B.1.351 and B.1.1.7 variants. The 56-69-year group was small, and its depth increase did not reach significance, likely because of low power. Because no day 14 peak-response samples were available, repertoires were characterized only after the peak T cell response. A significant rise in spike-specific TCR breadth and depth was observed after two AZD1222 doses relative to day 0 and relative to MenACWY recipients. The whole spike protein was spanned by vaccine-associated CD4 TCRs, and dominant responses were seen in regions 160-218 and 743-854.

Reading the label with the study, this specimen's time point is: baseline before first vaccination. The vaccinee samples were drawn from two UK trials, COV001 and COV002, one of which was a single-blind randomized controlled phase 2/3 trial testing AZD1222 (ChAdOx1 nCoV-19) in healthy adults. Trial participant PBMC samples were collected at day 0 and day 28 after the second dose for TCRbeta chain sequencing. The CDR3 regions of human TCRbeta chains were analyzed by immunosequencing. As for how the authors treated the data: TCRs in the repertoires were matched against a reference library of SARS-CoV-2-specific TCRs that had been generated with the MIRA antigen-specificity platform. Breadth was defined as the fraction of unique TCRs that were SARS-CoV-2-associated. Depth was defined as the fraction of total T cells that were SARS-CoV-2-associated. Each spike-specific TCR was assigned to its reactive spike region and to a CD4 or CD8 class using the MIRA data. Log10-transformed breadth and depth values were compared by one-way ANOVA with Sidak's multiple comparisons tests. Entries here come from immuneACCESS through TCRdb and include only in-frame sequences with V and J called. Some clones fail to appear in such tables; in the studies checked, an unresolved V gene covers under half of the shortfall, and the cause of the remainder is unknown. That table gives V, J and clone size, and the DNA gave D and trimming. This sample lists 160,000 or so clones; approximately 90% were detected once. About 4.2% of the sample is taken by the ten largest.

This clone was counted a single time. Its cognate antigen has yet to be identified. No qualities accompany the bases; no much larger clone lies one base away. V loses 5 bases of germline sequence and J loses 1 base, and the interval between the two ends is 20 bases. The CDR3 starts with the cysteine, ends with the phenylalanine, and has 17 residues. Left in the record is the CDR3 DNA by itself, 51 bases read in frame from the first base. The chain is made from TRBV6-7 and TRBJ1-1; TRBD1 is perhaps the D gene, given 5 matching bases. TRBV6-7 is noted as an ORF with a role that remains uncertain. This TCR was sampled from an adult in good health. Sequenced material: peripheral blood, taken on day 0 of AZD1222 vaccination. The DNA is TGTGCCAGCAGTGACCAAGCAGGGCCAAGATCGAACACTGAAGCTTTCTTT. Its coded protein is CASSDQAGPRSNTEAFF.